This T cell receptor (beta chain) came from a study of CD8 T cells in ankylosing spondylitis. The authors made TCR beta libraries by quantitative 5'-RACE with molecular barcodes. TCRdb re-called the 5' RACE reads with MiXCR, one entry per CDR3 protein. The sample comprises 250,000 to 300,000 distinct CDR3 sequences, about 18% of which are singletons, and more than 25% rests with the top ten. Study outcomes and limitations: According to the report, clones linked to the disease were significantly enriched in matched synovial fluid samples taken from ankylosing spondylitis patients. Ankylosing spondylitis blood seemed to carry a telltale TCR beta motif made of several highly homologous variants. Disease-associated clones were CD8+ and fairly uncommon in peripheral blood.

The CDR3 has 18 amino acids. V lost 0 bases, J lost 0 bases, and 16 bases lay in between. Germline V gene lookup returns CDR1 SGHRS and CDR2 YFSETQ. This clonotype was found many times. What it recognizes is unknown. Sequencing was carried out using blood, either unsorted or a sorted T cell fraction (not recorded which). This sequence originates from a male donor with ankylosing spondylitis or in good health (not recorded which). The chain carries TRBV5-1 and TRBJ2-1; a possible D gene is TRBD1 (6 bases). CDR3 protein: CASSLVQGRPSSYNEQFF. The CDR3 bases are TGCGCCAGCAGCTTGGTACAGGGACGGCCGAGCTCCTACAATGAGCAGTTCTTC.